A selection of T cell receptor beta chains follows, all from one sample in a study of CD8 T cells in ankylosing spondylitis. Via MiXCR, TCRdb re-called the 5' RACE reads, giving one row per CDR3 protein. The sample holds around 210,000 distinct CDR3 sequences, roughly 8.2% seen once. Sequencing was performed on blood, either unsorted or a sorted T cell fraction (not recorded which). The receptor source for this set is a female donor with ankylosing spondylitis or in good health (not recorded which). The CDR3 runs from the conserved cysteine through the conserved F or W.

V gene,J gene,CDR3 protein
TRBV12-3/TRBV12-4,TRBJ2-5,CASSLGLAGETQYF
TRBV20-1,TRBJ2-3,CSARDPLLAGVADTQYF
TRBV19,TRBJ2-1,CATGPLTSAFNEQFF
TRBV20-1,TRBJ2-3,CSALVGTDTQYF
TRBV20-1,TRBJ1-2,CSAQLGGNYGYTF
TRBV5-1,TRBJ2-7,CASSFSSGLYEQYF
TRBV20-1,TRBJ1-2,CSAREEPGNGYTF
TRBV7-2,TRBJ1-2,CASSFTDLANYGYTF
TRBV15,TRBJ2-7,CATSRDRMDRDYEQYF
TRBV24-1,TRBJ2-7,CATSDPLTGDEQYF
TRBV29-1,TRBJ2-7,CSVEDRNSPYEQYF
TRBV25-1,TRBJ1-1,CASRHVNTEAFF
TRBV20-1,TRBJ1-1,CSASGSFNTEAFF
TRBV13,TRBJ2-7,CASSDREISYEQYF
TRBV5-1,TRBJ2-4,CASSLDLRDRARGNIQYF
TRBV7-2,TRBJ1-6,CASSPPAGEVNSPLHF
TRBV6-6,TRBJ1-1,CTSLENWNTEAFF
TRBV12-3/TRBV12-4,TRBJ1-5,CASSSGDSNQPQHF
TRBV6-1,TRBJ2-7,CASSLAGLGSSYEQYF
TRBV9,TRBJ2-3,CASSWEEFENTDTQYF
TRBV28,TRBJ2-7,CASTQPGFEQYF
TRBV7-7,TRBJ2-7,CASSFASGALGDEQYF
TRBV20-1,TRBJ1-1,CSARAGGAITEAFF
TRBV30,TRBJ2-7,CAWRSRDTSSYEQYF
TRBV7-6,TRBJ1-2,CASSLDVDSYYGYTF
TRBV4-3,TRBJ2-3,CASSQDYRSTDTQYF
TRBV18,TRBJ2-2,CASSPVSRGSRTGELFF
TRBV24-1,TRBJ2-1,CATSDPESHNEQFF
TRBV30,TRBJ1-2,CAWSVRIRGLGYTF
TRBV11-2,TRBJ2-2,CASSLGPLTGSPTGELFF
TRBV5-1,TRBJ2-5,CASKDRAGETQYF
TRBV29-1,TRBJ2-2,CSAGSPGELFF
TRBV5-1,TRBJ1-1,CASSPGGRRTEAFF
TRBV5-1,TRBJ2-2,CASSSPPRQRHSTGELFF
TRBV6-2/TRBV6-3,TRBJ2-1,CASRRDSDNEQFF
TRBV15,TRBJ2-7,CATSRAQDEQYF
TRBV7-2,TRBJ2-5,CASSAGGGETQYF
TRBV14,TRBJ2-7,CASSQVRSPPYEQYF
TRBV12-3/TRBV12-4,TRBJ2-5,CASSHMMTDRRYF
TRBV11-2,TRBJ2-4,CASSLSPPISAYKNIQYF
TRBV2,TRBJ2-7,CASSPGTVLSYEQYF
TRBV27,TRBJ2-1,CATRGSYNEQFF
TRBV7-2,TRBJ1-2,CASSLGPYRAYYGYTF
TRBV11-3,TRBJ1-2,CASSLVGQGGYGYTF
TRBV2,TRBJ2-7,CTSSLVGSHYSGSSYEQYF
TRBV29-1,TRBJ1-1,CSVGARQTYEAFF
TRBV11-2,TRBJ1-6,CASSLDGVYNSPLHF
TRBV5-1,TRBJ1-1,CASSLSANTEAFF
TRBV10-3,TRBJ1-1,CAISDQGDAFF
TRBV12-3/TRBV12-4,TRBJ2-4,CASSPRLAGVADIQYF
TRBV11-2,TRBJ1-1,CASSLNFKGATEAFF
TRBV20-1,TRBJ2-3,CSARIGGSTDTQYF
TRBV5-6,TRBJ1-1,CASSLLGEGTNTEAFF
TRBV7-3,TRBJ2-2,CASSLSGQEDGELFF
TRBV5-3,TRBJ2-2,CARSTLFRGAVF